Included here is one T cell receptor (beta chain) sequence, with context. Per germline, CDR1 SEHNR and CDR2 FQNEAQ (reference sequence). V was clipped by 5 bases and J by 5 bases; unmatched bases: 8. The CDR3 is 15 residues long. These data come from a study of cytomegalovirus exposure and HLA in healthy donors. The PCR was carried out with 60 Vbeta primers and 13 Jbeta primers. The table came from immunoSEQ multiplex PCR; TCRdb's copy has only in-frame clones and leaves some out. The repertoire holds 95,000 to 100,000 clones, with under 80% as singletons. This clonotype was obtained from a male donor in good health and CMV-seronegative. Specimen: PBMCs. V and J are TRBV7-9 and TRBJ2-5; 10 bases agree with TRBD1. For the CDR3, the DNA is TGTGCCAGCAGCCCGGGACAGGGGTTTTCGGAGACCCAGTACTTC. Protein product: CASSPGQGFSETQYF. The full variable domain, its missing parts supplied by reference TRBV7-9 and TRBJ2-5, is DTGVSQNPRHKITKRGQNVTFRCDPISEHNRLYWYRQTLGQGPEFLTYFQNEAQLEKSRLLSDRFSAERPKGSFSTLEIQRTEQGDSAMYLCASSPGQGFSETQYFGPGTRLLVL.